This T cell receptor (beta chain) appears in the sequencing data of a study of T-cell memory formation after mild COVID-19. TCRdb used MiXCR to reprocess the 5' RACE reads, holding one entry per CDR3 protein. Among 300,000 to 400,000 distinct CDR3 sequences, roughly 13% were seen once, and the ten largest hold about a fifth. Per the germline V gene, CDR1 is SGHRS and CDR2 is YFSETQ. This CDR3 is 13 amino acids long. The germline V and J ends were trimmed by 0 bases and 7 bases, with 10 bases remaining between them. This receptor was taken from a man between 18 and 35 years old who had mild COVID-19 (a few samples of this study predate the infection). Cell type and time point are not known. The gene calls are TRBV5-1 and TRBJ1-2; D call uncertain. The sequencing sample was made of PBMCs or a T cell subset sorted from them (not recorded which). In nucleotides, the CDR3 is TGCGCCAGCAGCTTGGACATTGTGGGTGGCTACACCTTC. It is translated as CASSLDIVGGYTF.